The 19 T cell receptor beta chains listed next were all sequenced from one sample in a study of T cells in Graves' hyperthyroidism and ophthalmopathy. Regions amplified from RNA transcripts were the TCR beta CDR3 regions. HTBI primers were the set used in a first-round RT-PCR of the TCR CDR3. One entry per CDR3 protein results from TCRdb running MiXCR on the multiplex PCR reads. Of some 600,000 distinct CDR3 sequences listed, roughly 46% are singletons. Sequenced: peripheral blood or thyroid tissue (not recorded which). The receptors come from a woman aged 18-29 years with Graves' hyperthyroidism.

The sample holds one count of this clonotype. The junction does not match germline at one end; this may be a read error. CDR3 in DNA: TGCGCCAGCAGCTCGGCGGGACAGCGGTACTTC. Translated, it gives CASSSAGQRYF. This chain uses TRBV7-2 with TRBJ2-7; D is perhaps TRBD1 (7 bases). There are 11 residues in the CDR3. Germline CDR1 is SGHTA and CDR2 is FQGNSA.

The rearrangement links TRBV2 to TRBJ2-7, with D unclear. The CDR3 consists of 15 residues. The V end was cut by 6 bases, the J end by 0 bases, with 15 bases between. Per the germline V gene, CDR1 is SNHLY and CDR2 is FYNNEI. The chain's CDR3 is CASSLLAWSSYEQYF. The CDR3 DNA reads TGTGCCAGCAGCCTCTTGGCCTGGAGCTCCTACGAGCAGTACTTC.

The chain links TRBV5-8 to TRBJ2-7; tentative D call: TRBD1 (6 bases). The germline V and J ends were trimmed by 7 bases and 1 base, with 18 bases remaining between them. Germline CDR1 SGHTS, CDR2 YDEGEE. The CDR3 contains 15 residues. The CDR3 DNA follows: TGTGCCAGCGCCCCCCAGGGGCTAAATTCCTACGAGCAGTACTTC. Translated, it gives CASAPQGLNSYEQYF.

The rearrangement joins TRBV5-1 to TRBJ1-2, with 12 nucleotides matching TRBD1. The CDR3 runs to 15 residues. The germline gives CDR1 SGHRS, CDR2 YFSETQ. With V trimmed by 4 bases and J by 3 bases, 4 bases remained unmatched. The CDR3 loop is CASSVGTGGDYGYTF. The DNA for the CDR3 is TGCGCCAGCAGCGTCGGGACAGGGGGCGACTATGGCTACACCTTC.

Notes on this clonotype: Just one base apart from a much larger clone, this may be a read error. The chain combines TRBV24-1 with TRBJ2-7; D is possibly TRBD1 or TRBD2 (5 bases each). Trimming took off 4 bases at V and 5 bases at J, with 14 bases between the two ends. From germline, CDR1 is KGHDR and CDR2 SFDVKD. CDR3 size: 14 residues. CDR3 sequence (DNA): TGTGCCACCAGTGACCGGGACCTTACCGACGAGCAGTACTTC. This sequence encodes CATSDRDLTDEQYF.

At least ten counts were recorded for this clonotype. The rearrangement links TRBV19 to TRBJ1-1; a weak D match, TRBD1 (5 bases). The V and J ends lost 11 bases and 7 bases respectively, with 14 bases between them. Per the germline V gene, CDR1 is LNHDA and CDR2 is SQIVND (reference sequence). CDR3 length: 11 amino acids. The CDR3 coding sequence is TGTGCCGTCAGGGAGAATGGTGAAGCTTTCTTT. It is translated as CAVRENGEAFF.

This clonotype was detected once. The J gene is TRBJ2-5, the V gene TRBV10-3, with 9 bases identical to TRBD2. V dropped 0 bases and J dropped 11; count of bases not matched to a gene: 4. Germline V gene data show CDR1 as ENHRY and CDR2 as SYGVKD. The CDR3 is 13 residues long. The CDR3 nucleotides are TGTGCCATCAGTGAGTCGCGGGAGGGAGAGCAGTACTTC. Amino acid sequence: CAISESREGEQYF.

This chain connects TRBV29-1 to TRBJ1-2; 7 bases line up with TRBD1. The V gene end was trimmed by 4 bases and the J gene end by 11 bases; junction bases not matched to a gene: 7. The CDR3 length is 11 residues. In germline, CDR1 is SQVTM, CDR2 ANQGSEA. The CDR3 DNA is TGCAGCGTTGGAGGTCGACAGGGTTACACCTTC. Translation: CSVGGRQGYTF. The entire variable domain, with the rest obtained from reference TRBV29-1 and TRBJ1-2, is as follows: SAVISQKPSRDICQRGTSLTIQCQVDSQVTMMFWYRQQPGQSLTLIATANQGSEATYESGFVIDKFPISRPNLTFSTLTVSNMSPEDSSIYLCSVGGRQGYTFGSGTRLTVV.

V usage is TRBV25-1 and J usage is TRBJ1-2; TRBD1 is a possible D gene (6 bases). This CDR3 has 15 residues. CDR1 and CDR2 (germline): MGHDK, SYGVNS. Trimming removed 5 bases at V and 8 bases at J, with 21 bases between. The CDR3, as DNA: TGTGCCAGCAGTTCCCCGATACAGGGTTCGAGGGGCTACACCTTC. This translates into CASSSPIQGSRGYTF.

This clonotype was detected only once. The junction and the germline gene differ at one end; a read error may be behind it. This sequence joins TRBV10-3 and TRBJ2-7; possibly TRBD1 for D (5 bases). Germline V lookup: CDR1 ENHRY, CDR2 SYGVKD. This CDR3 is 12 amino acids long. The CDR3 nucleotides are TGTGCCATCAGTACAGGTACCTACGAGCAATACTTC. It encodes CAISTGTYEQYF.

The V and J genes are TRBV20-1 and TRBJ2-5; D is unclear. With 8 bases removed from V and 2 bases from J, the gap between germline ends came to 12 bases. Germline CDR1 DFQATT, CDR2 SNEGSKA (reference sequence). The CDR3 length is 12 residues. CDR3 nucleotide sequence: TGCAGTTTCTTGACTGCACAAGAGACCCAGTACTTC. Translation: CSFLTAQETQYF.

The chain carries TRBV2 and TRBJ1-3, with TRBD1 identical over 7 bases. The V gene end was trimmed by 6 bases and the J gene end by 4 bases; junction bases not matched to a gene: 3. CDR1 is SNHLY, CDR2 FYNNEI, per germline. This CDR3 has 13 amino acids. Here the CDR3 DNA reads TGTGCCAGCAGGTCGGGACAGGGAAACACCATATATTTT. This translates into CASRSGQGNTIYF.

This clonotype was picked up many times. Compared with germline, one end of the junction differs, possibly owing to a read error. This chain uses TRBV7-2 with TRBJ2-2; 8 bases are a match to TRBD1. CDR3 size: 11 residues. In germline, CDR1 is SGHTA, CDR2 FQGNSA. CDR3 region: CASSQRQGPTF. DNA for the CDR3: TGTGCCAGCAGCCAACGACAGGGGCCCACTTTT.

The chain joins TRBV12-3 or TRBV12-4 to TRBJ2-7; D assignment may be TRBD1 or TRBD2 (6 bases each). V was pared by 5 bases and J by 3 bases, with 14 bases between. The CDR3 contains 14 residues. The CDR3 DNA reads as TGTGCCAGCAGTCCAAGGGGGACTGGCTACGAGCAGTACTTC. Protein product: CASSPRGTGYEQYF.

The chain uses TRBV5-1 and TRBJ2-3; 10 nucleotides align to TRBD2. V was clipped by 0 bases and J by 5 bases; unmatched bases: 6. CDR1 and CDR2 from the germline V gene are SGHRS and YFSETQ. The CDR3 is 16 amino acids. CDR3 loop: CASSLGVAGGQDTQYF. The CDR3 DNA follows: TGCGCCAGCAGCTTGGGGGTAGCGGGAGGTCAAGATACGCAGTATTTT.

CDR3 coding DNA: TGTGCCAGCAGTTACACAGTCCCGGGACAGGGCAGGTACACTGAAGCTTTCTTT. As protein: CASSYTVPGQGRYTEAFF. The V call is TRBV6-5, the J call TRBJ1-1; TRBD1 matches at 9 bases. This CDR3 comprises 18 residues. CDR1 is MNHEY and CDR2 is SVGAGI in the germline V gene. Trimming cost V 2 bases and J 3 bases; bases outside gene matches: 13.

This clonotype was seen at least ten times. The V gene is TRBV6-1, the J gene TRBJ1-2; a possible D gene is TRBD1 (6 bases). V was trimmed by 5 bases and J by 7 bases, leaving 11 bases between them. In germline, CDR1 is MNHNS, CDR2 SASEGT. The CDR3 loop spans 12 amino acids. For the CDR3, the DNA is TGTGCCAGCAGTTACGGGGGCTTTGGCTACACCTTC. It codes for CASSYGGFGYTF.

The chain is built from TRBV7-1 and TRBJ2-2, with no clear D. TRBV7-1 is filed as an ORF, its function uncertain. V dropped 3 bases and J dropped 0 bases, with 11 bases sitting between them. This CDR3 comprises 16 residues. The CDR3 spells CASSSPLAANTGELFF. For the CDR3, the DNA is TGTGCCAGCAGCTCCCCTTTAGCAGCGAACACCGGGGAGCTGTTTTTT.

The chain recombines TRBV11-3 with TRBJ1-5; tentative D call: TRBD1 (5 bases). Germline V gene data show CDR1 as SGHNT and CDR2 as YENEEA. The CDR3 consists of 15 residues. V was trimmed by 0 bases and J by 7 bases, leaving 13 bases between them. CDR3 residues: CASSLDSSGGQPQHF. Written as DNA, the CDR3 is TGTGCCAGCAGCTTAGATTCTTCGGGGGGACAGCCCCAGCATTTT.